The 19 T cell receptor beta chains in this list originate from one sample, sequenced in a study of STAT5B mutations in CD4+ large granular lymphocyte leukemia. Data came from immunoSEQ multiplex PCR; TCRdb stores just in-frame clones and leaves some out. The sample includes approximately 35,000 clones, more than 65% seen only once; the top ten take roughly 7%. Source material: CD4+ T cells from blood buffy coats. The receptors shown here come from a human donor in good health.

The chain combines TRBV6-1 with TRBJ1-1, with a weak D call TRBD1 (5 bases). V was trimmed by 1 base and J by 0 bases, leaving 18 bases between them. Per the germline V gene, CDR1 is MNHNS and CDR2 is SASEGT. The CDR3 runs to 18 residues. The CDR3 reads CASSEVRRGGYMNTEAFF. CDR3 coding DNA: TGTGCCAGCAGTGAAGTTAGAAGGGGCGGTTACATGAACACTGAAGCTTTCTTT.

The rearrangement uses TRBV6-1 and TRBJ2-7; D not certain. There are 13 residues in the CDR3. Germline V gene data show CDR1 as MNHNS and CDR2 as SASEGT. V dropped 4 bases and J dropped 1 base, with 8 bases sitting between them. The CDR3 is CASSASVSYEQYF. CDR3 DNA: TGTGCCAGCAGTGCGAGCGTTTCCTACGAGCAGTACTTC.

The J gene is TRBJ2-7, the V gene TRBV2; TRBD1 agrees at 9 bases. The V gene's germline CDR1 is SNHLY and CDR2 FYNNEI. There are 14 residues in the CDR3. The trim removed 7 bases at V and 2 bases at J, leaving 6 bases unmatched. The CDR3 region is CASNPDRGTYEQYF. The CDR3 DNA follows: TGTGCCAGCAACCCGGACAGGGGAACCTACGAGCAGTACTTC.

V is TRBV19 and J is TRBJ1-1; 7 bases match TRBD1. Germline V CDR1 and CDR2: LNHDA, SQIVND (reference sequence). This CDR3 is built from 15 residues. V shed 9 bases, J shed 0 bases, and the junction held 10 bases outside the gene matches. The CDR3 nucleotides read TGTGCCAGCCACGGACAGGTCCACATGAACACTGAAGCTTTCTTT. Its translation: CASHGQVHMNTEAFF.

The chain joins TRBV5-4 to TRBJ1-1, with unresolved D. CDR1 is SGHNT and CDR2 is YYREEE in the germline V gene (reference sequence). The V end lost 0 bases, the J end lost 2 bases, and 5 bases lay between the germline ends. The CDR3 spans 13 residues. This CDR3 is CASSLDQNTEAFF. The CDR3 DNA reads TGTGCCAGCAGCTTGGACCAAAACACTGAAGCTTTCTTT.

DNA of the CDR3: TGCGCCAGCAGCTCGGACAGGGTCATGAACACTGAAGCTTTCTTT. It is translated as CASSSDRVMNTEAFF. The chain combines TRBV5-1 with TRBJ1-1, with 8 positions matching TRBD1. This CDR3 region has 15 residues. Germline CDR1 SGHRS, CDR2 YFSETQ. V was pared by 3 bases and J by 0 bases, with 4 bases of the junction left unmatched.

The chain uses TRBV5-1 and TRBJ2-1, with 13 bases that match TRBD2. Trimming cost V 3 bases and J 8 bases; bases outside gene matches: 14. Germline V gene data show CDR1 as SGHRS and CDR2 as YFSETQ. The CDR3 is 18 amino acids. This CDR3 is CASSSGTSGAAGSDEQFF. CDR3 DNA sequence: TGCGCCAGCAGCTCCGGGACTAGCGGGGCTGCGGGTTCGGATGAGCAGTTCTTC. Looking up the rest from reference TRBV5-1 and TRBJ2-1 gives the full variable domain: KAGVTQTPRYLIKTRGQQVTLSCSPISGHRSVSWYQQTPGQGLQFLFEYFSETQRNKGNFPGRFSGRQFSNSRSEMNVSTLELGDSALYLCASSSGTSGAAGSDEQFFGPGTRLTVL.

DNA for the CDR3: TGCGCCAGCAGCTCTGGATGGCTAGCGGGACCCAATGAGCAGTTCTTC. It codes for CASSSGWLAGPNEQFF. The V and J genes are TRBV5-1 and TRBJ2-1, with 9 bases matching TRBD2. V lost 3 bases, J lost 6 bases, and 10 bases stayed unmatched. Germline CDR1 SGHRS, CDR2 YFSETQ. The CDR3 totals 16 residues. Combining the CDR3 with reference TRBV5-1 and TRBJ2-1 gives the whole variable domain KAGVTQTPRYLIKTRGQQVTLSCSPISGHRSVSWYQQTPGQGLQFLFEYFSETQRNKGNFPGRFSGRQFSNSRSEMNVSTLELGDSALYLCASSSGWLAGPNEQFFGPGTRLTVL.

This clone came up once. In nucleotides, the CDR3 is TGTGCCAGCAGCTCGCCGTCCCTAGGGGAGCTGTTTTTT. As protein: CASSSPSLGELFF. The V call is TRBV7-3, the J call TRBJ2-2; D remains unclear. With 4 bases removed from V and 8 bases from J, the gap between germline ends came to 11 bases. This CDR3 spans 13 amino acids. Germline lookup yields CDR1 SGHTA and CDR2 FQGTGA. Drawing the rest from reference TRBV7-3 and TRBJ2-2, the complete variable domain is GAGVSQTPSNKVTEKGKYVELRCDPISGHTALYWYRQSLGQGPEFLIYFQGTGAADDSGLPNDRFFAVRPEGSVSTLKIQRTERGDSAVYLCASSSPSLGELFFGEGSRLTVL.

The chain joins TRBV5-4 to TRBJ1-1, with unresolved D. The CDR3 totals 13 residues. V was pared by 2 bases and J by 3 bases, with 8 bases between. CDR1 and CDR2 from the germline V gene are SGHNT and YYREEE (reference sequence). The chain's CDR3 is CASSFSSDTEAFF. CDR3 coding DNA: TGTGCCAGCAGCTTTTCATCGGACACTGAAGCTTTCTTT.

J is TRBJ2-1 and V is TRBV19; TRBD2 is a possible D gene (6 bases). V lost 7 bases and J lost 6, with 16 bases in between. The CDR3 is made up of 14 amino acids. Germline V gene lookup returns CDR1 LNHDA and CDR2 SQIVND (reference sequence). The CDR3 loop reads CASKDSTGVNEQFF. In DNA, the CDR3 is TGTGCCAGTAAAGATAGCACGGGGGTCAATGAGCAGTTCTTC.

This clone was observed a handful of times. An end of the junction differs from the germline gene, which may be a read error. The genes are TRBV18 and TRBJ1-1; D is possibly TRBD1 (6 bases). This CDR3 comprises 15 residues. Germline CDR1 reads KGHSH; CDR2 reads LQKENI. The CDR3 is CASSPQGPLNAEAFF. CDR3 nucleotides: TGTGCCAGCTCACCGCAGGGGCCGCTGAACGCTGAAGCTTTCTTT.

The V call is TRBV27, the J call TRBJ2-1; 9 bases map to TRBD2. CDR3 length: 15 amino acids. The germline gives CDR1 MNHEY, CDR2 SMNVEV (reference sequence). Trimming removed 6 bases from V and 3 bases from J; junction bases left unmatched: 6. CDR3 sequence reads: CASRSIAGDYNEQFF. The CDR3 DNA follows: TGTGCCAGCAGGTCTATAGCGGGAGACTACAATGAGCAGTTCTTC.

The genes are TRBV18 and TRBJ1-2; 9 nucleotides line up with TRBD1. Germline CDR1 and CDR2: KGHSH and LQKENI. With V trimmed by 3 bases and J by 12 bases, 8 bases remained unmatched. The CDR3 totals 13 residues. CDR3 residues: CASSPGTGSSDTF. Here the CDR3 DNA reads TGTGCCAGCTCACCGGGGACAGGGTCCTCTGACACCTTC.

The chain has TRBV7-2 and TRBJ2-7, with a possible D match to TRBD2 (5 bases). The CDR3 has 14 residues. Trimming shortened V by 3 bases and J by 3 bases, and 12 bases separated the two germline ends. Germline CDR1 is SGHTA and CDR2 is FQGNSA. Written as DNA, the CDR3 is TGTGCCAGCAGCTTGGACGGGGATCTCTACGAGCAGTACTTC. This codes for CASSLDGDLYEQYF.

The rearrangement uses TRBV11-3 and TRBJ1-1, with D unresolved. Trimming removed 5 bases from V and 0 bases from J, with 22 bases in between. The CDR3 has 18 residues. Germline V lookup: CDR1 SGHNT, CDR2 YENEEA. DNA of the CDR3: TGTGCCAGCAGCCAAGACGGGTTTGGAAGTCCCTTGAACACTGAAGCTTTCTTT. Its protein is CASSQDGFGSPLNTEAFF.

V is TRBV4-1 and J is TRBJ1-2; unclear D gene. Looked up from germline, CDR1 is MGHRA and CDR2 is YSYEKL. V lost 7 bases and J 2 bases, leaving 17 bases between the germline ends. This CDR3 has 15 residues. As DNA, the CDR3 is TGCGCCAGCAAACGATCGGACTCCTGGAACTATGGCTACACCTTC. Amino acids: CASKRSDSWNYGYTF.

The rearrangement joins TRBV4-1 to TRBJ2-7; 9 bases are shared with TRBD2. Trimming cost V 1 base and J 0 bases; bases outside gene matches: 7. The germline V gene encodes CDR1 MGHRA and CDR2 YSYEKL. The CDR3 loop spans 17 amino acids. As DNA, the CDR3 is TGCGCCAGCAGCCAAGTAAGACTAGCGGCCAACTCCTACGAGCAGTACTTC. It translates to CASSQVRLAANSYEQYF.

The V gene is TRBV19, the J gene TRBJ2-7; D not resolved. CDR1 and CDR2 (germline): LNHDA, SQIVND (reference sequence). The CDR3 contains 11 residues. Trimming took off 10 bases at V and 0 bases at J, with 7 bases between the two ends. This CDR3 reads CATTDSYEQYF. DNA of the CDR3: TGTGCCACTACAGACTCCTACGAGCAGTACTTC.